These 5 T cell receptor beta chains came from one sample sequenced in a study of cytomegalovirus exposure and HLA in healthy donors (dated by TCRdb to the late 2010s). The receptor library was made with the immunoSEQ multiplex PCR assay. The multiplex PCR relied on a mix of 60 forward primers for TCR Vbeta segments and 13 reverse primers for TCR Jbeta segments. TCRdb took this table from immuneACCESS and kept in-frame rearrangements with V and J called. Such tables lack part of the clones; where checked against another copy, unresolved V genes explain under half of the gap, and the rest is unexplained. Within this sample are roughly 95,000 clones, with 82% of them counted one time only. Approximately 3% of the sample belongs to the ten largest clones. What was sequenced was PBMCs. These receptors were taken from a man aged 25 to 45 in good health and CMV-seropositive.

The gene calls are TRBV6-6 and TRBJ1-5; TRBD1 might be the D (6 bases). The germline V and J ends were trimmed by 5 bases and 4 bases, with 18 bases remaining between them. Germline loops: CDR1 MNHNY, CDR2 SVGAGI (reference sequence). The CDR3 sequence is 16 residues long. The CDR3: CASSLRDTLGNQPQHF. As DNA, the CDR3 is TGTGCCAGCAGTCTCCGGGACACTCTGGGTAATCAGCCCCAGCATTTT.

The sample holds a few counts of this clone. The genes are TRBV5-6 and TRBJ2-5, with a possible D match to TRBD2 (6 bases). Germline V CDR1 and CDR2: SGHDT, YYEEEE. CDR3 length: 15 amino acids. The V end lost 6 bases, the J end lost 4 bases, and 19 bases lay between the germline ends. The CDR3 DNA follows: TGTGCCAGCAAGGATTTTCGACGGGGACTAGAGACCCAGTACTTC. It codes for CASKDFRRGLETQYF.

This chain links TRBV18 with TRBJ2-1; 8 bases are a match to TRBD1. The junction had 9 bases not matched to a gene; V was cut back by 0 bases and J by 8 bases. Germline V CDR1 and CDR2: KGHSH, LQKENI. The length of the CDR3 is 16 residues. CDR3 in DNA: TGTGCCAGCTCACCACCAGTTGGACAGGGTAACGATGAGCAGTTCTTC. The encoded protein is CASSPPVGQGNDEQFF.

V gene TRBV2 combines with J gene TRBJ2-7; possibly TRBD2 for D (6 bases). Germline CDR1 SNHLY, CDR2 FYNNEI. This CDR3 contains 13 residues. Trimming removed 11 bases at V and 0 bases at J, with 14 bases between. The CDR3 DNA is TGTGCCTCTCGGGAGCGGGCCTCCTACGAGCAGTACTTC. It codes for CASRERASYEQYF.

The CDR3 loop reads CASSLVTGYYYEQYF. In DNA form, the CDR3 reads TGTGCCAGCAGCTTAGTGACGGGGTATTACTACGAGCAGTACTTC. The J gene is TRBJ2-5, the V gene TRBV11-2; the D gene is possibly TRBD2 (5 bases). The end of the DNA aligns better with TRBJ2-7, so the J call may be wrong. The CDR3 has 15 residues. Looked up from germline, CDR1 is SGHAT and CDR2 is FQNNGV.